The 18 T cell receptor beta chains in this list originate from one sample, sequenced in a study of response to subunit inactivated influenza vaccine (dated 2018 in TCRdb). The protocol used for the library was RT-PCR. For sequencing, an Illumina HiSeq 2500 was employed. TCRdb trimmed public reads at Q25 via fastp, called clones via MiXCR and kept in-frame beta chains. Each entry merges the rows of one CDR3 protein and shows their most common DNA and genes. The sample yields about 310,000 distinct CDR3 sequences; less than 25% were counted once. Together, the top ten hold more than 8.5% of the sample. The sequencing used PBMCs from blood, collected less than 22 months after vaccination. All receptors derive from a man aged 50 to 69 who received an inactivated influenza vaccine. Donor details come from another sample of the same person, matched by shared clones.

This clonotype was counted at least ten times. CDR3 nucleotides: TGTGCCAGCAGTTCCCGGACAGCGGTGAGGAATGAAAAACTGTTTTTT. It encodes CASSSRTAVRNEKLFF. This chain connects TRBV12-3 or TRBV12-4 to TRBJ1-4, with a tentative D call TRBD1 (6 bases). The length of the CDR3 is 16 residues. The V end was cut by 4 bases, the J end by 5 bases, with 17 bases between.

V and J are TRBV7-2 and TRBJ2-4; 9 nucleotides match TRBD2. V gave up 4 bases and J gave up 7 bases; unmatched junction bases: 5. In germline, CDR1 is SGHTA, CDR2 FQGNSA. This CDR3 spans 14 amino acids. The CDR3 loop is CASSSRGGWNIQYF. CDR3 nucleotide sequence: TGTGCCAGCAGCTCGCGGGGGGGCTGGAACATTCAGTACTTC. The variable domain in full, completed from reference TRBV7-2 and TRBJ2-4, reads GAGVSQSPSNKVTEKGKDVELRCDPISGHTALYWYRQSLGQGLEFLIYFQGNSAPDKSGLPSDRFSAERTGGSVSTLTIQRTQQEDSAVYLCASSSRGGWNIQYFGAGTRLSVL.

CDR3 protein: CASSQDRGVAGDTQYF. The CDR3 coding sequence is TGTGCCAGCAGCCAAGATCGGGGGGTAGCAGGAGATACGCAGTATTTT. The V gene is TRBV3-1, the J gene TRBJ2-3; 7 bases are a match to TRBD2. The CDR3 is 16 amino acids. Per germline, CDR1 LGHDT and CDR2 YNNKEL (reference sequence). V trimming: 0 bases; J trimming: 5 bases; junction bases outside the gene matches: 8.

The genes are TRBV7-6 and TRBJ2-7, with TRBD1 identical over 7 bases. V shed 5 bases, J shed 5 bases, and the junction held 12 bases outside the gene matches. Per the germline V gene, CDR1 is SGHVS and CDR2 is FNYEAQ. This CDR3 contains 15 residues. This chain's CDR3 is CASSIPGQAANEQYF. CDR3 nucleotides: TGTGCCAGCAGCATACCCGGACAGGCTGCGAACGAGCAGTACTTC. Looking up the rest from reference TRBV7-6 and TRBJ2-7 gives the full variable domain: GAGVSQSPRYKVTKRGQDVALRCDPISGHVSLYWYRQALGQGPEFLTYFNYEAQQDKSGLPNDRFSAERPEGSISTLTIQRTEQRDSAMYRCASSIPGQAANEQYFGPGTRLTVT.

The V and J genes are TRBV24-1 and TRBJ2-1, with 9 nucleotides matching TRBD2. There are 14 residues in the CDR3. J was trimmed by 8 bases and V by 4 bases; bases with no gene match: 5. Germline V gives CDR1 KGHDR, CDR2 SFDVKD. CDR3 in amino acids: CATSESSGDYEQFF. The CDR3 coding sequence is TGTGCCACCAGTGAGTCTAGCGGGGACTATGAGCAGTTCTTC.

This clonotype was counted a few times. This rearrangement joins TRBV18 to TRBJ2-3; 10 bases are shared with TRBD2. The V and J ends lost 4 bases and 4 bases, in that order; junction bases with no gene match: 8. Looked up from germline, CDR1 is KGHSH and CDR2 is LQKENI. This CDR3 region has 16 residues. The CDR3 DNA is TGTGCCAGCTCACAGTTCCTAGCGGGAGTCGCAGATACGCAGTATTTT. It is translated as CASSQFLAGVADTQYF.

The chain uses TRBV7-6 and TRBJ1-6; D is ambiguous. The CDR3 extends over 15 amino acids. V was clipped by 2 bases and J by 2 bases, with 7 bases between them. The germline gives CDR1 SGHVS, CDR2 FNYEAQ. The CDR3 loop is CASSLTDAYNSPLHF. CDR3 nucleotides: TGTGCCAGCAGCTTAACAGACGCCTATAATTCACCCCTCCACTTT.

The chain uses TRBV2 and TRBJ2-1; 8 nucleotides align to TRBD2. CDR3 length: 16 residues. CDR1 is SNHLY, CDR2 FYNNEI, per germline. V gave up 5 bases and J gave up 7 bases; unmatched junction bases: 13. The CDR3 sequence: CASSTPLAGGFNEQFF. The DNA for the CDR3 is TGTGCCAGCAGTACGCCCCTAGCGGGTGGATTTAATGAGCAGTTCTTC.

V is TRBV28 and J is TRBJ1-1; D not resolved. The germline V gene has CDR1 MDHEN and CDR2 SYDVKM. The CDR3 has 13 amino acids. V gave up 3 bases and J gave up 2 bases, with 7 bases separating them. CDR3 sequence (DNA): TGTGCCAGCAGTTTTTGGAAAAACACTGAAGCTTTCTTT. It is translated as CASSFWKNTEAFF.

This clonotype was counted only a few times. The V call is TRBV19, the J call TRBJ1-5; D might be TRBD1 (5 bases). The ends were cut back, 3 bases at V and 4 bases at J, with 25 bases in the middle. Germline values: CDR1 LNHDA, CDR2 SQIVND (reference sequence). The CDR3 covers 19 residues. The DNA for the CDR3 is TGTGCCAGTAGTATCGACCCACGGACAAGAGCTTTGGGGAATCAGCCCCAGCATTTT. Its protein is CASSIDPRTRALGNQPQHF.

This clonotype was seen repeatedly, ten times or more. The genes are TRBV7-9 and TRBJ1-1; possibly TRBD1 for D (5 bases). Germline CDR1 is SEHNR and CDR2 is FQNEAQ (reference sequence). Trimming removed 5 bases at V and 0 bases at J, with 13 bases between. This CDR3 spans 15 amino acids. CDR3 protein: CASSLSGRLNTEAFF. CDR3 coding DNA: TGTGCCAGCAGCCTATCAGGGAGGCTGAACACTGAAGCTTTCTTT.

This clonotype was picked up many times. The rearrangement links TRBV5-1 to TRBJ1-4; D might be TRBD1 (6 bases). The germline V and J ends were trimmed by 3 bases and 5 bases, with 17 bases remaining between them. This CDR3 has 16 residues. Germline CDR1 SGHRS, CDR2 YFSETQ. Here the CDR3 reads CASSSEPGTQNEKLFF. The CDR3 DNA reads as TGCGCCAGCAGCTCCGAGCCTGGGACACAGAATGAAAAACTGTTTTTT.

CDR3 residues: CASSYPGAGDTYEQYF. CDR3 DNA: TGTGCCAGCAGTTACCCAGGGGCAGGGGATACCTACGAGCAGTACTTC. V is TRBV6-5 and J is TRBJ2-7, with a weak D call TRBD1 (6 bases). The V end was cut by 2 bases, the J end by 2 bases, with 16 bases between. The CDR3 runs 16 residues. Germline CDR1 reads MNHEY; CDR2 reads SVGAGI.

The table lists this clonotype with many counts. In nucleotides, the CDR3 is TGCAGCGCTTACGGGACAGGGAACTATGGCTACACCTTC. Its protein product is CSAYGTGNYGYTF. The rearrangement joins TRBV29-1 to TRBJ1-2; 9 nucleotides agree with TRBD1. V lost 7 bases to trimming and J lost 2 bases; unmatched junction nucleotides: 5. In germline, CDR1 is SQVTM, CDR2 ANQGSEA. The CDR3 has 13 amino acids. Supplemented by reference TRBV29-1 and TRBJ1-2, the full variable domain reads SAVISQKPSRDICQRGTSLTIQCQVDSQVTMMFWYRQQPGQSLTLIATANQGSEATYESGFVIDKFPISRPNLTFSTLTVSNMSPEDSSIYLCSAYGTGNYGYTFGSGTRLTVV.

A few counts support this clonotype. V gene TRBV12-3 or TRBV12-4 combines with J gene TRBJ2-1; 12 nucleotides align to TRBD2. Losses at the gene ends were 4 bases for V and 6 bases for J; bases not matched to a gene: 4. The CDR3 length is 15 residues. The DNA of the CDR3 is TGTGCCAGCAGTTCTACTAGCGGGGGGTTCAATGAGCAGTTCTTC. Amino acid sequence: CASSSTSGGFNEQFF.

J is TRBJ2-7 and V is TRBV5-4, with D possibly matching TRBD1 (5 bases). V gave up 3 bases and J gave up 10 bases, with 14 bases separating them. Looked up from germline, CDR1 is SGHNT and CDR2 is YYREEE (reference sequence). This CDR3 is built from 12 residues. CDR3 protein: CASSYDSGRQYF. The CDR3, as DNA: TGTGCCAGCAGCTATGACAGTGGACGCCAGTACTTC.

The sample holds a few counts of this clonotype. The V and J genes are TRBV6-5 and TRBJ2-1; TRBD2 is a possible D gene (6 bases). The germline V and J ends were trimmed by 0 bases and 0 bases, with 12 bases remaining between them. This CDR3 comprises 17 residues. Per the germline V gene, CDR1 is MNHEY and CDR2 is SVGAGI. In DNA form, the CDR3 reads TGTGCCAGCAGTTACTCTCGTGGGAGGCGCTCCTACAATGAGCAGTTCTTC. This translates into CASSYSRGRRSYNEQFF.

A remark on this clonotype: A much larger clone sits a single nucleotide away, making a read error possible. The chain joins TRBV7-9 to TRBJ2-1, with a possible D match to TRBD1 (6 bases). V was shortened by 4 bases and J by 12 bases, with 19 bases between the two germline ends. Germline V gene sequence: CDR1 SEHNR, CDR2 FQNEAQ (reference sequence). The CDR3 is 14 residues long. In DNA form, the CDR3 reads TGTGCCAGCAGCTCAGACAGGATTCTAAGGTCGCAGTTCTTC. Encoded protein: CASSSDRILRSQFF. The full variable domain, with the rest looked up from reference TRBV7-9 and TRBJ2-1, is DTGVSQNPRHKITKRGQNVTFRCDPISEHNRLYWYRQTLGQGPEFLTYFQNEAQLEKSRLLSDRFSAERPKGSFSTLEIQRTEQGDSAMYLCASSSDRILRSQFFGPGTRLTVL.